This TCR beta chain was found in a study of blood T cell repertoires in COVID-19. Study background: T cells, B-cell-depleted T cells, or PBMCs provided the cDNA or gDNA that served as material.

Sequencing was performed with immunoSEQ multiplex PCR; in TCRdb, only in-frame clones are kept and a portion is missing. The sample gives about 140,000 clones, around 88% of which show up once; under 6% is in the top ten. Trimming pared 6 bases from V and 4 bases from J, leaving 12 bases between. The CDR3 length is 13 residues. Per germline, CDR1 SGHNT and CDR2 YENEEA. Sequenced sample: peripheral blood. The genes are TRBV11-3 and TRBJ1-2; no clear D gene. The clonotype was recovered from a human donor in a cohort sampled during active COVID-19. The chain's CDR3 is CASSPPGGYGYTF. The CDR3 DNA follows: TGTGCCAGCAGTCCCCCGGGAGGCTATGGCTACACCTTC.